These 14 T cell receptor beta chains were sequenced from one sample in a study of blood T cell repertoires in COVID-19. Clones were read by immunoSEQ multiplex PCR, and TCRdb kept only the in-frame ones, dropping some. The table shows roughly 320,000 clones, with roughly 85% occurring only once. Material for sequencing was peripheral blood. Receptor source: a human donor in a cohort sampled during active COVID-19.

The J gene is TRBJ2-1, the V gene TRBV10-2; 10 nucleotides align to TRBD1. Germline values: CDR1 WSHSY, CDR2 SAAADI. The CDR3 is made up of 15 amino acids. With V trimmed by 4 bases and J by 5 bases, 5 bases remained unmatched. The CDR3 nucleotides are TGCGCCAGCAGTGTTCAGGGACAGGGGCACAATGAGCAGTTCTTC. Translated: CASSVQGQGHNEQFF.

The V and J genes are TRBV6-5 and TRBJ1-5; D gene unclear. The CDR3 totals 14 residues. The ends were cut back, 6 bases at V and 2 bases at J, with 11 bases in the middle. Germline values: CDR1 MNHEY, CDR2 SVGAGI. The CDR3 reads CASRESWGNQPQHF. In nucleotides, the CDR3 is TGTGCCAGCAGGGAGTCTTGGGGCAATCAGCCCCAGCATTTT.

The rearrangement uses TRBV27 and TRBJ1-2; tentative D call: TRBD1 (6 bases). Germline V gene sequence: CDR1 MNHEY, CDR2 SMNVEV (reference sequence). V shed 9 bases and J shed 0 bases, with 17 bases lying between them. The CDR3 consists of 15 residues. The CDR3: CASKMDRTANYGYTF. The CDR3 DNA follows: TGTGCCAGTAAAATGGACAGAACTGCTAACTATGGCTACACCTTC.

The chain is built from TRBV10-3 and TRBJ2-6, with D perhaps TRBD1 (5 bases). V shed 8 bases and J shed 2 bases, with 13 bases lying between them. This CDR3 spans 15 amino acids. Looked up from germline, CDR1 is ENHRY and CDR2 is SYGVKD. CDR3 amino acids: CAIRQGIAGANVLTF. CDR3 bases: TGTGCCATCCGTCAGGGCATCGCTGGGGCCAACGTCCTGACTTTC.

J is TRBJ1-6 and V is TRBV30; TRBD1 agrees at 11 bases. Germline assignment: CDR1 GTSNPN and CDR2 SVGIG (reference sequence). V dropped 4 bases and J dropped 8; count of bases not matched to a gene: 1. This CDR3 region has 13 residues. CDR3 bases: TGTGCCTGGAAGGGACAGGGGGATTCACCCCTCCACTTT. Amino acids: CAWKGQGDSPLHF.

The CDR3 sequence: CASSSQGGSNYGYTF. The CDR3 coding sequence is TGCGCCAGCAGCTCCCAGGGAGGAAGTAACTATGGCTACACCTTC. This chain joins TRBV5-1 and TRBJ1-2; TRBD1 is a possible D gene (5 bases). Germline CDR1 SGHRS, CDR2 YFSETQ. The CDR3 length is 15 residues. V was shortened by 3 bases and J by 1 base, with 13 bases between the two germline ends.

This chain joins TRBV5-1 and TRBJ2-3; D is ambiguous. CDR3 length: 11 amino acids. Trimming left V 2 bases short and J 6 bases short, with 4 bases between. In germline, CDR1 is SGHRS, CDR2 YFSETQ. The CDR3 sequence is CASSFGDTQYF. CDR3 coding DNA: TGCGCCAGCAGCTTCGGGGATACGCAGTATTTT.

The rearrangement links TRBV5-1 to TRBJ2-1; 11 nucleotides line up with TRBD2. With 3 bases clipped from V and 4 bases from J, the junction kept 3 bases outside the gene matches. Germline CDR1 SGHRS, CDR2 YFSETQ. This CDR3 has 15 residues. The chain's CDR3 is CASSSGTSGYNEQFF. CDR3 DNA: TGCGCCAGCAGCTCAGGGACTAGCGGATACAATGAGCAGTTCTTC.

V is TRBV7-9 and J is TRBJ2-1, with TRBD1 matching over 7 bases. The V and J ends lost 4 bases and 11 bases, in that order; junction bases with no gene match: 5. Per the germline V gene, CDR1 is SEHNR and CDR2 is FQNEAQ (reference sequence). The CDR3 runs 12 residues. In DNA, the CDR3 is TGTGCCAGCAGCTCAACAGGGGTCAAGCAGTTCTTC. It specifies CASSSTGVKQFF.

V usage is TRBV21-1 and J usage is TRBJ2-1; the DNA was not compared with TRBD1, the D call given in the table. TRBV21-1 is a pseudogene. CDR3 length equals 13 residues. CDR3 sequence reads: CATRNLRTDEQFF. Here the CDR3 DNA reads TGTGCCACCCGGAACCTTAGGACAGATGAGCAGTTCTTC.

The chain uses TRBV21-1 and TRBJ1-5. TRBV21-1 is a recognized pseudogene. The length of the CDR3 is 13 residues. Written as DNA, the CDR3 is TGTGCCAGCAGCAAAGTAAGCAATCAGCCCCAGCATTTT. Amino acids: CASSKVSNQPQHF.

This chain joins TRBV19 and TRBJ1-2; D possibly corresponds to TRBD1 (6 bases). Trimming cost V 6 bases and J 7 bases, with 18 bases left between them. CDR3 length: 14 residues. The germline gives CDR1 LNHDA, CDR2 SQIVND (reference sequence). CDR3 bases: TGTGCCAGTAGACCCGACAGGACTTTATTTGGCTACACCTTC. Protein: CASRPDRTLFGYTF. The full variable domain, in which reference TRBV19 and TRBJ1-2 provide the parts outside the CDR3, is DGGITQSPKYLFRKEGQNVTLSCEQNLNHDAMYWYRQDPGQGLRLIYYSQIVNDFQKGDIAEGYSVSREKKESFPLTVTSAQKNPTAFYLCASRPDRTLFGYTFGSGTRLTVV.

Comment on this clone: The same CDR3 arises from other DNA sequences in this sample as well. V usage is TRBV5-6 and J usage is TRBJ1-2; perhaps TRBD1 as D (5 bases). CDR3 size: 14 residues. V lost 0 bases and J 2 bases, leaving 8 bases between the germline ends. The germline CDR1 and CDR2 sequences are SGHDT and YYEEEE. The CDR3 reads CASSLVGQNYGYTF. The CDR3 bases are TGTGCCAGCAGCTTGGTGGGGCAGAACTATGGCTACACCTTC.

The gene calls are TRBV5-4 and TRBJ1-1; D possibly corresponds to TRBD1 (6 bases). This CDR3 region has 14 residues. V lost 2 bases, J lost 10 bases, and 18 bases lay in between. Germline V CDR1 and CDR2: SGHNT, YYREEE (reference sequence). The CDR3 sequence: CASSLDGMGQSAFF. The CDR3 region has the DNA TGTGCCAGCAGCTTAGATGGTATGGGACAATCAGCTTTCTTT.